One sample yielded the 8 T cell receptor beta chains listed below, sequenced in a study of blood T cell repertoires in COVID-19. Some clones are missing from TCRdb's copy, which holds only in-frame ones; the method was immunoSEQ multiplex PCR. Seen here are about 400,000 clones, around 88% observed once, and the top ten hold around 7.5%. The material sequenced was peripheral blood. The receptors stem from a woman aged 60-70 years with COVID-19, enrolled during active disease.

The chain is built from TRBV30 and TRBJ1-2; 8 bases match TRBD1. This CDR3 comprises 14 residues. The ends lost 3 bases at V and 2 bases at J; junction bases unmatched: 5. Germline V gene data show CDR1 as GTSNPN and CDR2 as SVGIG (reference sequence). CDR3 sequence reads: CAWSLDRVNYGYTF. As DNA, the CDR3 is TGTGCCTGGAGCTTGGACAGGGTAAACTATGGCTACACCTTC. Together with reference TRBV30 and TRBJ1-2, the CDR3 gives the full variable domain: SQTIHQWPATLVQPVGSPLSLECTVEGTSNPNLYWYRQAAGRGLQLLFYSVGIGQISSEVPQNLSASRPQDRQFILSSKKLLLSDSGFYLCAWSLDRVNYGYTFGSGTRLTVV.

The gene calls are TRBV14 and TRBJ1-2; 9 nucleotides line up with TRBD1. CDR1 is SGHDN and CDR2 is FVKESK in the germline V gene. The CDR3 has 14 residues. The V and J ends lost 5 bases and 2 bases, in that order; junction bases with no gene match: 3. The CDR3 nucleotides are TGTGCCAGCAGCTCCGGGACAGGGAACTATGGCTACACCTTC. Protein: CASSSGTGNYGYTF.

V is TRBV19 and J is TRBJ2-1; TRBD2 might be the D (7 bases). The germline V gene has CDR1 LNHDA and CDR2 SQIVND (reference sequence). Trimming left V 3 bases short and J 9 bases short, with 18 bases between. The CDR3 runs 15 residues. The CDR3: CASSIYRDPSGEQFF. The DNA for the CDR3 is TGTGCCAGTAGTATCTACAGGGACCCTAGCGGTGAGCAGTTCTTC.

This clone is a singleton in its sample. The CDR3 bases are TGTGCCACTTATCAGCCCCAGCATTTT. This translates into CATYQPQHF. This chain links TRBV27 with TRBJ1-5; no reliable D call. V dropped 10 bases and J dropped 5 bases, with 3 bases sitting between them. The CDR3 has 9 amino acids. Looked up from germline, CDR1 is MNHEY and CDR2 is SMNVEV (reference sequence).

The CDR3 nucleotides are TGTGCCAGCAGACCGACAGGGGGAGCCGGGGAGCTGTTTTTT. It yields the protein CASRPTGGAGELFF. The chain uses TRBV6-6 and TRBJ2-2, with 9 bases matching TRBD1. Germline CDR1 MNHNY, CDR2 SVGAGI (reference sequence). The V and J ends lost 6 bases and 6 bases, in that order; junction bases with no gene match: 5. CDR3 size: 14 residues.

The sample holds a few counts of this clone. The chain couples TRBV11-2 to TRBJ1-6, with 7 bases that match TRBD1. V lost 4 bases to trimming and J lost 10 bases; unmatched junction nucleotides: 7. The CDR3 has 14 residues. The germline CDR1 and CDR2 sequences are SGHAT and FQNNGV. The DNA for the CDR3 is TGTGCCAGCAGCTCGCGACAGGGTGGGTCACCCCTCCACTTT. Its protein product is CASSSRQGGSPLHF.

The chain links TRBV9 to TRBJ2-1; the D gene is possibly TRBD2 (5 bases). The CDR3 is made up of 16 amino acids. V lost 0 bases to trimming and J lost 2 bases, with 12 bases between them. Germline V gene lookup returns CDR1 SGDLS and CDR2 YYNGEE. CDR3 coding DNA: TGTGCCAGCAGCGTAGGCAGCGGCCTAACCTACAATGAGCAGTTCTTC. Amino acid sequence: CASSVGSGLTYNEQFF. The variable domain in full, with the rest retrieved from reference TRBV9 and TRBJ2-1, is DSGVTQTPKHLITATGQRVTLRCSPRSGDLSVYWYQQSLDQGLQFLIQYYNGEERAKGNILERFSAQQFPDLHSELNLSSLELGDSALYFCASSVGSGLTYNEQFFGPGTRLTVL.

This clone has just one count. J is TRBJ1-1 and V is TRBV28; maybe TRBD1 (6 bases). Per the germline V gene, CDR1 is MDHEN and CDR2 is SYDVKM. The CDR3 loop spans 15 amino acids. Trimming removed 4 bases at V and 0 bases at J, with 12 bases between. CDR3 coding DNA: TGTGCCAGCAGTTCGCCGGGACACTTGAACACTGAAGCTTTCTTT. Translated, it gives CASSSPGHLNTEAFF.